This T cell receptor (beta chain) was identified during a study of T cell responses to AZD1222 COVID-19 vaccine. General study results and limits: None of the repertoires were sampled until the peak T cell response had passed.

The germline CDR1 and CDR2 sequences are SGHVS and FNYEAQ. There are 15 residues in the CDR3. After removal of 0 bases from V and 5 bases from J, the junction contained 0 bases not matched to a gene. Remarks on this clone: Its specificity is unknown.

Using immunoSEQ multiplex PCR, the repertoire was profiled, and TCRdb retains in-frame clones only, with some absent. The sample comprises over 150,000 clones, roughly 92% of which are singletons, and about 1.6% rests with the top ten. This TCR was sampled from an adult in good health. Sequencing was performed on peripheral blood, taken on day 0 of AZD1222 vaccination. The gene calls are TRBV7-6 and TRBJ2-2; 10 bases are shared with TRBD1. The CDR3 region is CASSLAGQGTGELFF. The CDR3 nucleotides are TGTGCCAGCAGCTTAGCGGGACAGGGGACCGGGGAGCTGTTTTTT.